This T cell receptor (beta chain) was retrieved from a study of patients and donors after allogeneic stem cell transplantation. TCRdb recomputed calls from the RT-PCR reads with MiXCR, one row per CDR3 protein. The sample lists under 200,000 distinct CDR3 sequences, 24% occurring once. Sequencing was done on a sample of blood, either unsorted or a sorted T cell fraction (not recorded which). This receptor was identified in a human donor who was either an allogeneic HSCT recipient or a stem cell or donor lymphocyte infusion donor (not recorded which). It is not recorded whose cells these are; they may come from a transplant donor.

CDR3 in DNA: TGTGCCAGCAGTACTGCCCAAGCGGGGAGCACAGATACGCAGTATTTT. Amino acids: CASSTAQAGSTDTQYF. The chain couples TRBV6-6 to TRBJ2-3, with TRBD2 matching 7 bases. The germline V gene has CDR1 MNHNY and CDR2 SVGAGI (reference sequence). J gave up 0 bases and V 5 bases, and 8 bases lay outside the gene matches. The length of the CDR3 is 16 residues.